This T cell receptor beta chain comes out of a study of T cell responses to AZD1222 COVID-19 vaccine. TCRdb's copy holds only in-frame clones and misses some; the assay was immunoSEQ multiplex PCR. The repertoire holds over 130,000 clones, with approximately 90% as singletons. This CDR3 contains 14 residues. CDR1 MDHEN and CDR2 SYDVKM come from the germline V gene. V lost 6 bases, J lost 2 bases, and 14 bases lay in between. Turning to this clone: What it binds is not known.

General study points: At baseline, just five to seven AZD1222 recipients tested seropositive. Donors were chiefly white British, with a greater number of females, and clonal diversity was perhaps underestimated.

The material sequenced was peripheral blood, taken 28 days after the second AZD1222 dose. The sequence was obtained from an adult who received the AZD1222 COVID-19 vaccine. The V gene is TRBV28, the J gene TRBJ2-7, with D perhaps matching TRBD2 (5 bases). The CDR3 protein is CASRAGIEPYEQYF. DNA for the CDR3: TGTGCCAGCAGAGCCGGGATTGAGCCCTACGAGCAGTACTTC.